The clone carrying this T cell receptor (beta chain) was recorded many times. Its target is unknown. In the original workflow: In the immunoSEQ data, sequences were junction-only and lacked quality scores, so filtering differed. TCRdb keeps only in-frame clones here, not all; method: immunoSEQ multiplex PCR. V, J and clone size reflect that table, while D and trimming were determined from the DNA. This table holds 110,000 or so clones, more than 65% found once. This entry comes from a study of shared clonotypes between healthy human individuals. For the study at large: Sampling drew on donors who were a couple of women and a few men aged 18 to 49.

Findings and caveats of the study: In contrast to clonotypes shared by all four donors, non-shared clonotypes had lower generation probabilities.

Trimming shortened V by 1 base and J by 5 bases, and 15 bases separated the two germline ends. Germline-derived CDR1 and CDR2 are SGHVS and FQNEAQ. The CDR3 consists of 15 residues. J is TRBJ2-7 and V is TRBV7-8; D remains ambiguous. The source material was memory CD8+ T cells sorted from blood. Regarding subset: CD45RO+ cells pooled with CCR7-negative TemRA cells. The receptor's source is a woman in her twenties or thirties in good health. The CDR3 protein is CASSLVARVPDEQYF. The CDR3 DNA follows: TGTGCCAGCAGCTTAGTGGCGCGTGTCCCGGACGAGCAGTACTTC.